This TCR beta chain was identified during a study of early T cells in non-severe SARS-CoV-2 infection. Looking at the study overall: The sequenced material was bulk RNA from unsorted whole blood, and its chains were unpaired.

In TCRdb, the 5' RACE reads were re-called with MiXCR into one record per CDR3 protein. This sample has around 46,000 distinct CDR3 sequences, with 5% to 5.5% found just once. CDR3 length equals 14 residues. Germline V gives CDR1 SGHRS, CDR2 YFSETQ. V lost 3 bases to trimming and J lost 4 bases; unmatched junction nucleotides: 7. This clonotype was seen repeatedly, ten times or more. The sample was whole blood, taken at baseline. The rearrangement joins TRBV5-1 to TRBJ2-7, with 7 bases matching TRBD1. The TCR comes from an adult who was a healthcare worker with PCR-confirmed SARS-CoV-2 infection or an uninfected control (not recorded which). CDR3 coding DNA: TGCGCCAGCAGCTACTCCGGGACAGAATACGAGCAGTACTTC. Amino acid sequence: CASSYSGTEYEQYF.